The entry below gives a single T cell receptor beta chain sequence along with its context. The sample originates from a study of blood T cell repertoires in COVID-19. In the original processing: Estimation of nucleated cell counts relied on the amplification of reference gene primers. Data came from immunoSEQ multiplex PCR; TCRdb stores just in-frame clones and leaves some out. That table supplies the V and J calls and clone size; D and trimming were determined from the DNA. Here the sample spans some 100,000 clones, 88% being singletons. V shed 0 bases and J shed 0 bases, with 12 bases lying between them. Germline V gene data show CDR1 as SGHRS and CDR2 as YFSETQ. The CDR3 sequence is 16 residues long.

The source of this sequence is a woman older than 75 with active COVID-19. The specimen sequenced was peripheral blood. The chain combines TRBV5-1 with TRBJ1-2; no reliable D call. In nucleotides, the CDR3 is TGCGCCAGCAGCTTGGTCGGGGTACGAGCTAACTATGGCTACACCTTC. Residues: CASSLVGVRANYGYTF.